Detailed here is one TCR beta chain. The repertoire was sequenced with immunoSEQ multiplex PCR; TCRdb's copy has only in-frame clones and lacks some. The sample holds roughly 1,600,000 clones; approximately 98.5% are singletons and the top ten take around 0.38%. There are 17 residues in the CDR3. V shed 3 bases, J shed 9 bases, and the junction held 16 bases outside the gene matches. The germline CDR1 and CDR2 sequences are SGHAT and FQNNGV. This entry comes from a study of shared clonotypes between healthy human individuals. What was sequenced was naive CD4+ T cells sorted from blood. The subset: CD45RA+ positively selected. The TCR sequence derives from a man aged 25 to 40 in good health. This sequence joins TRBV11-2 and TRBJ2-7; 11 nucleotides agree with TRBD2. The CDR3 DNA follows: TGTGCCAGCAGCTTTGTTGGACTAGCGGGCGATGGACTCATGCAGTACTTC. It yields the protein CASSFVGLAGDGLMQYF.